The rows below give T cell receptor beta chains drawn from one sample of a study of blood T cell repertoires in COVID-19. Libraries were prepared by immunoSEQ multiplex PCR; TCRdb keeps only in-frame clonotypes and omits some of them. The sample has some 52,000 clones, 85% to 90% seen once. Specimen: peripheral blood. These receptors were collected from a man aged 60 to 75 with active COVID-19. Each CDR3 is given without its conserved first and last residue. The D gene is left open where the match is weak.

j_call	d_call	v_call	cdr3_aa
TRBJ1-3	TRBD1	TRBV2	ASSGRFYRGGRNTIY
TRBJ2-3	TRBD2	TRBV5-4	ASSFGPGLAGSADTQY
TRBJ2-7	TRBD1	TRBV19	ASSHRGYYEQY
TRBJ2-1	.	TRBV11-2	ASSLARLGEQF
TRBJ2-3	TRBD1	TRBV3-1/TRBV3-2	ASSQRTGGSTDTQY
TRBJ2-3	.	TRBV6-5	ASSPGTDTQY
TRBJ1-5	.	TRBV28	AIRAIVRDQPQH
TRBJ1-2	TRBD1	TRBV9	ASSVAGTESYGYT
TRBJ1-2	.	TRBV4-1	ASSLGESYT
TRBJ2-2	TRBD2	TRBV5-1	ATRLAGGPWTGELF
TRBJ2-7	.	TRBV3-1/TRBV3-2	ASSMMGPGVREQY
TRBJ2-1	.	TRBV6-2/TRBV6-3	ASSYSRELKSYNEQF
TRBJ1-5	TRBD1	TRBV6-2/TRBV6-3	ASSYPRGRGSNQPQH
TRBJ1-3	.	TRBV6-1	ASSKDKAGNTIY
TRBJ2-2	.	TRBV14	ASSQDRGTGELF
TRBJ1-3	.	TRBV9	ASSVMGRGSGNTIY
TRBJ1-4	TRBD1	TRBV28	ASSLPTGGNEKLF